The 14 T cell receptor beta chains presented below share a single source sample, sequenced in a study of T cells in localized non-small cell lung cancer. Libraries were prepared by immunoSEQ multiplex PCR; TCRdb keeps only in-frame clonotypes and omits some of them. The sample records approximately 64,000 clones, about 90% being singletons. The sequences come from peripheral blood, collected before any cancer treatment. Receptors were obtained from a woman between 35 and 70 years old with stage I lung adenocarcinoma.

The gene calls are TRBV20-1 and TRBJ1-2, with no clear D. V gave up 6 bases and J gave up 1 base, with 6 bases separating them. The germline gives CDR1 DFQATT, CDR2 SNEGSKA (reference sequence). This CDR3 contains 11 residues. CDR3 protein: CSARHNYGYTF. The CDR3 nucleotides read TGCAGTGCCAGACATAACTATGGCTACACCTTC.

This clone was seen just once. The CDR3: CASSFIGGGNSPLHF. CDR3 DNA: TGTGCCAGCAGCTTCATCGGGGGAGGTAATTCACCCCTCCACTTT. The gene calls are TRBV7-2 and TRBJ1-6; D is possibly TRBD1 (5 bases). The CDR3 is made up of 15 amino acids. Germline CDR1 SGHTA, CDR2 FQGNSA. The V and J ends lost 3 bases and 6 bases respectively, with 12 bases between them.

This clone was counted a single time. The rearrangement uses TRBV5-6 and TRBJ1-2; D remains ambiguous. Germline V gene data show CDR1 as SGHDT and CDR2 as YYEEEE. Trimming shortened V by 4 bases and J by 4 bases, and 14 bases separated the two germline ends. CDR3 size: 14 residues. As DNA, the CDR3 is TGTGCCAGCAGCCAAGGCGGGAGCCCCTATGGCTACACCTTC. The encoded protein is CASSQGGSPYGYTF.

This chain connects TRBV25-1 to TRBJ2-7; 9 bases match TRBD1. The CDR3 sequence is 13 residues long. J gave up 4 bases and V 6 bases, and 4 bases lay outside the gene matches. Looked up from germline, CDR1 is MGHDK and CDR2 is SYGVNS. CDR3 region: CASRGTGRYEQYF. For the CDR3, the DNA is TGTGCCAGCAGGGGGACAGGGCGATACGAGCAGTACTTC.

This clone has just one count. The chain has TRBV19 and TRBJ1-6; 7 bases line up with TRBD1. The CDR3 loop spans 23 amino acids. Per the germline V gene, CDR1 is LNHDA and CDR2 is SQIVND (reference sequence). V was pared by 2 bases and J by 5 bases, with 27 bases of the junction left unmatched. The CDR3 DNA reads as TGTGCCAGTAGTATACTACCATGGGGGGCCCTTGGACCCCGCCAGGGGGATAATTCACCCCTCCACTTT. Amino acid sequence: CASSILPWGALGPRQGDNSPLHF.

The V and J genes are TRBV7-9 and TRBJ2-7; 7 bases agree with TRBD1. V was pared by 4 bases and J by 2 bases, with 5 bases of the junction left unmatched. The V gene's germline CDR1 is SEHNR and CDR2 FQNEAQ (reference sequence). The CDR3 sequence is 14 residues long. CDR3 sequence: CASSSSTGTYEQYF. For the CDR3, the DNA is TGTGCCAGCAGCTCTTCGACAGGGACCTACGAGCAGTACTTC.

CDR3 DNA sequence: TGTGCCAGCAGGCCGGACAGGGGTAACTATGGCTACACCTTC. Protein: CASRPDRGNYGYTF. The chain uses TRBV2 and TRBJ1-2; 9 nucleotides align to TRBD1. Germline CDR1 SNHLY, CDR2 FYNNEI. This CDR3 is built from 14 residues. V shed 6 bases, J shed 1 base, and the junction held 3 bases outside the gene matches.

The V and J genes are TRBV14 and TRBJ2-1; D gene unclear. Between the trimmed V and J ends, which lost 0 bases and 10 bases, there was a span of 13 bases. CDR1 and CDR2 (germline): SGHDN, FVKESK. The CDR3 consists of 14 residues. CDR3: CASSQDRVLGEQFF. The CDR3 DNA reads TGTGCCAGCAGCCAAGACCGCGTCCTGGGGGAGCAGTTCTTC. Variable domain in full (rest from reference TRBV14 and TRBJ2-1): EAGVTQFPSHSVIEKGQTVTLRCDPISGHDNLYWYRRVMGKEIKFLLHFVKESKQDESGMPNNRFLAERTGGTYSTLKVQPAELEDSGVYFCASSQDRVLGEQFFGPGTRLTVL.

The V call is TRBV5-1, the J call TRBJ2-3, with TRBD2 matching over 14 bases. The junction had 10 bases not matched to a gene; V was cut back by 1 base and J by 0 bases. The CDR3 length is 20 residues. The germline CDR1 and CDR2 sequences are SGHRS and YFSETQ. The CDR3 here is CASSLRLAGGSSSSTDTQYF. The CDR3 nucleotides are TGCGCCAGCAGCTTGAGACTAGCGGGAGGGTCTTCGTCTAGCACAGATACGCAGTATTTT.

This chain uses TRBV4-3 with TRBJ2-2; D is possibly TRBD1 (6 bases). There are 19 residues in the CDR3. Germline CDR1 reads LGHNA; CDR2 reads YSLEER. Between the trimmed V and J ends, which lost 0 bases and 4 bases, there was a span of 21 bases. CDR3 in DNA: TGCGCCAGCAGCCAAGAACCGACTGGACAGTGGCTTAGCACCGGGGAGCTGTTTTTT. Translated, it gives CASSQEPTGQWLSTGELFF.

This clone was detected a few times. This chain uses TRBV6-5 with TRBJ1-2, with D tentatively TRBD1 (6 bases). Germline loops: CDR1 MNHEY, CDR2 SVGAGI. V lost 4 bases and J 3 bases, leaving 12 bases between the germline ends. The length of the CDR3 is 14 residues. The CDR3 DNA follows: TGTGCCAGCAGTTCGGGGGGCGGCTACTATGGCTACACCTTC. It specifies CASSSGGGYYGYTF.

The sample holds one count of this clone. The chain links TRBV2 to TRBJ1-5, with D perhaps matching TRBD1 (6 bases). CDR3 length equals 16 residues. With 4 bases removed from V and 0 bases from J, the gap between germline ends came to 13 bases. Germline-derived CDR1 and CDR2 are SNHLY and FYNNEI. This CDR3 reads CASSGGTTYSNQPQHF. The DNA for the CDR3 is TGTGCCAGCAGTGGGGGGACAACTTATAGCAATCAGCCCCAGCATTTT.

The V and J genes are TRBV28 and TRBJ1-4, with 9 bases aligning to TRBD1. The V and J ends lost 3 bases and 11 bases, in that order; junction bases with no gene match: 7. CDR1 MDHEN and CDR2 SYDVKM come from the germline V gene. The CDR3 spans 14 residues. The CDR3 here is CASSLGTGKEKLFF. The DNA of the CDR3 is TGTGCCAGCAGTTTGGGGACAGGGAAGGAGAAACTGTTTTTT.

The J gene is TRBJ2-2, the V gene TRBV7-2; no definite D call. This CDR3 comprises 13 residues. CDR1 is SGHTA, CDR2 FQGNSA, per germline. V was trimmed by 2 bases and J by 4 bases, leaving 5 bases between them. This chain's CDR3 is CASSLRGTGELFF. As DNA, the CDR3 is TGTGCCAGCAGCTTACGAGGCACCGGGGAGCTGTTTTTT. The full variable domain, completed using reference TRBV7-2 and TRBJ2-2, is GAGVSQSPSNKVTEKGKDVELRCDPISGHTALYWYRQSLGQGLEFLIYFQGNSAPDKSGLPSDRFSAERTGGSVSTLTIQRTQQEDSAVYLCASSLRGTGELFFGEGSRLTVL.